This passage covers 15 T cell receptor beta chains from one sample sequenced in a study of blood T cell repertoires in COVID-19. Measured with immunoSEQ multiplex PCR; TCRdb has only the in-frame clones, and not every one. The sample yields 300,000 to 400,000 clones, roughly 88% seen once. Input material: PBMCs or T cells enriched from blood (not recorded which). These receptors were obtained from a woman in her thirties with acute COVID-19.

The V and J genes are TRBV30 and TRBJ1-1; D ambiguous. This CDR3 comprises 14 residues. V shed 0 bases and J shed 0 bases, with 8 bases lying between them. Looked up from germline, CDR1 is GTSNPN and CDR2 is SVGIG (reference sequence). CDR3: CAWSVRVMNTEAFF. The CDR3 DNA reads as TGTGCCTGGAGTGTACGGGTAATGAACACTGAAGCTTTCTTT.

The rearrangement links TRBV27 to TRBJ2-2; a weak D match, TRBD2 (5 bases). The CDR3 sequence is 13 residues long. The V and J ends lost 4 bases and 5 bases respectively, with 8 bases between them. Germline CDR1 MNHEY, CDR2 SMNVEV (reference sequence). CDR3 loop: CASSSLGTGELFF. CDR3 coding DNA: TGTGCCAGCAGTTCACTAGGAACCGGGGAGCTGTTTTTT.

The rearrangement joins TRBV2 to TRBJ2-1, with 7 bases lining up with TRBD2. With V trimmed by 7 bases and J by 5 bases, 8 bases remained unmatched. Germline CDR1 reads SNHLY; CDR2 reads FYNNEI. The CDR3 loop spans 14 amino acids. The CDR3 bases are TGTGCCAGCATCGAGCGGGGCACTAACAATGAGCAGTTCTTC. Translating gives CASIERGTNNEQFF.

The CDR3 reads CASSMTASPYNSPLHF. CDR3 nucleotide sequence: TGTGCCAGTAGTATGACAGCAAGCCCCTATAATTCACCCCTCCACTTT. The rearrangement uses TRBV19 and TRBJ1-6, with a tentative D call TRBD1 (5 bases). With 3 bases removed from V and 2 bases from J, the gap between germline ends came to 11 bases. CDR3 length equals 16 residues. Per the germline V gene, CDR1 is LNHDA and CDR2 is SQIVND (reference sequence).

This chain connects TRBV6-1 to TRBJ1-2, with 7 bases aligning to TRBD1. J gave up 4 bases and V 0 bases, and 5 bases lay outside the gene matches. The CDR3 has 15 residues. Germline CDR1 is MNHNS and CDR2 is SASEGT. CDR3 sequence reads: CASSEATGQLYGYTF. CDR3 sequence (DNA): TGTGCCAGCAGTGAAGCGACGGGACAGCTCTATGGCTACACCTTC.

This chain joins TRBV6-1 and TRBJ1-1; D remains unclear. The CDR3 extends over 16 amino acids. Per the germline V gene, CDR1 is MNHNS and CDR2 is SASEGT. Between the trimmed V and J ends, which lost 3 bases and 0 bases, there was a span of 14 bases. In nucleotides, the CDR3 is TGTGCCAGCAGTGACATGGGAGTCTACATGAACACTGAAGCTTTCTTT. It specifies CASSDMGVYMNTEAFF.

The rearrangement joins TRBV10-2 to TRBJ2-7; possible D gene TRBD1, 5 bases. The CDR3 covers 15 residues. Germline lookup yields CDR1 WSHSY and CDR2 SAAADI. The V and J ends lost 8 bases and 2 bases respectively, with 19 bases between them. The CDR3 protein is CASGPPRTTTYEQYF. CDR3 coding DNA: TGCGCCAGCGGCCCCCCTCGGACAACTACCTACGAGCAGTACTTC.

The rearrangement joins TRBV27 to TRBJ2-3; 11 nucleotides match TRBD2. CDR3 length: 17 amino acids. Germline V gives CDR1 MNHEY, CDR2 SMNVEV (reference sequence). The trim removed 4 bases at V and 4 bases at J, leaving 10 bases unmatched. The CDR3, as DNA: TGTGCCAGCAGTTCATTAGTTAGCGGGGGGGCCCCAGATACGCAGTATTTT. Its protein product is CASSSLVSGGAPDTQYF.

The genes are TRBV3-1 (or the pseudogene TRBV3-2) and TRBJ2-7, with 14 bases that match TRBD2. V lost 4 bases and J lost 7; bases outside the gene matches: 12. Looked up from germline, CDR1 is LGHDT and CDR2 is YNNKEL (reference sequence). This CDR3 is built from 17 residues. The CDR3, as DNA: TGTGCCAGCAGCCCCCGGACTAGCGGGGGGCCCCTCGGTGAGCAGTACTTC. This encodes CASSPRTSGGPLGEQYF.

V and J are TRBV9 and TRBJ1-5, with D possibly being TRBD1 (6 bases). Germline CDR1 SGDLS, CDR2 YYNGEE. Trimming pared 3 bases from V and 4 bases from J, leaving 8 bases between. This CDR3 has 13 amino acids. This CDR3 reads CASSGGTNQPQHF. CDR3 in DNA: TGTGCCAGCAGCGGGGGGACAAATCAGCCCCAGCATTTT.

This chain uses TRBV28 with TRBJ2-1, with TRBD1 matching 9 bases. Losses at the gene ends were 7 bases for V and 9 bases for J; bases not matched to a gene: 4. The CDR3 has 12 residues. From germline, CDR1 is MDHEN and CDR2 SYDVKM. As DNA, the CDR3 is TGTGCCAGCATGGGACAGGGAGGTGAGCAGTTCTTC. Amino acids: CASMGQGGEQFF.

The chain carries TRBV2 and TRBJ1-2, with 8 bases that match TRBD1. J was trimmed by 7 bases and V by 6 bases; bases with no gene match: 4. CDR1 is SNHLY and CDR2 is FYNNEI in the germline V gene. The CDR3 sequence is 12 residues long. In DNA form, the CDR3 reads TGTGCCAGCAGAACAGGGGGTCGTGGCTACACCTTC. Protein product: CASRTGGRGYTF.

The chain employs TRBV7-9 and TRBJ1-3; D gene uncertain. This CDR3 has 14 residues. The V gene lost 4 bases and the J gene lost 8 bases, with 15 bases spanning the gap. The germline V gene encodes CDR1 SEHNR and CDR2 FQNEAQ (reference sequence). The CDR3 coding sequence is TGTGCCAGCAGCTCCTGGACCGGAGGAGACACCATATATTTT. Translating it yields CASSSWTGGDTIYF.

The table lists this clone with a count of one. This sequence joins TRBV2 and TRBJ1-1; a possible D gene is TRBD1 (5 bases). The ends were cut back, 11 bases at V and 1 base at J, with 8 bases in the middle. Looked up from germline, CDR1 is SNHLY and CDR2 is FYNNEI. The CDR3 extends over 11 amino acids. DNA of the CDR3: TGTGCCCTAGGGGCGAACACTGAAGCTTTCTTT. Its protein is CALGANTEAFF.

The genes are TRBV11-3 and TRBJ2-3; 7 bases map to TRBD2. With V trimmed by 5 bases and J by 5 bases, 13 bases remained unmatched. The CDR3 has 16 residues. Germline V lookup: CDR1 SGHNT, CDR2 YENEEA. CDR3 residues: CASSGGDGGVGDTQYF. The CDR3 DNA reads TGTGCCAGCAGCGGGGGGGACGGAGGAGTCGGAGATACGCAGTATTTT.